This T cell receptor (beta chain) was obtained from a study of cytomegalovirus exposure and HLA in healthy donors. In germline, CDR1 is MGHRA, CDR2 YSYEKL. This CDR3 comprises 16 residues. The V gene end was trimmed by 1 base and the J gene end by 5 bases; junction bases not matched to a gene: 7. PCR employed 60 Vbeta and 13 Jbeta primers. This table comes from immunoSEQ multiplex PCR, and its TCRdb copy is limited to in-frame clones, with some not included. The sample holds roughly 220,000 clones. This sequence joins TRBV4-1 and TRBJ2-3, with 9 bases matching TRBD2. The TCR comes from a girl aged 2 to 9 in good health and CMV-seropositive. The specimen sequenced was PBMCs. DNA for the CDR3: TGCGCCAGCAGCCAAGCCCCGCTAGCGGGAATAGATACGCAGTATTTT. This translates into CASSQAPLAGIDTQYF.